This section outlines one TCR beta chain sequence together with its context. The data originate from a study of cytomegalovirus exposure and HLA in healthy donors. The repertoire was sequenced with immunoSEQ multiplex PCR; TCRdb's copy has only in-frame clones and lacks some. The sample consists of some 79,000 clones, about 93% of them appearing once. This clonotype originated in a young woman in good health and CMV-seropositive. What was sequenced was PBMCs.

CDR3 bases: TGTGCCTGGAGTGTAAGGAGAAATCTGAAGGACAGACGATTAAACACTGAAGCTTTCTTT. It specifies CAWSVRRNLKDRRLNTEAFF. V and J are TRBV30 and TRBJ1-1, with a tentative D call TRBD1 (6 bases). CDR3 length: 20 residues. V was clipped by 0 bases and J by 2 bases, with 28 bases between them. The germline gives CDR1 GTSNPN, CDR2 SVGIG (reference sequence). The whole variable domain, filled in from reference TRBV30 and TRBJ1-1, reads SQTIHQWPATLVQPVGSPLSLECTVEGTSNPNLYWYRQAAGRGLQLLFYSVGIGQISSEVPQNLSASRPQDRQFILSSKKLLLSDSGFYLCAWSVRRNLKDRRLNTEAFFGQGTRLTVV.